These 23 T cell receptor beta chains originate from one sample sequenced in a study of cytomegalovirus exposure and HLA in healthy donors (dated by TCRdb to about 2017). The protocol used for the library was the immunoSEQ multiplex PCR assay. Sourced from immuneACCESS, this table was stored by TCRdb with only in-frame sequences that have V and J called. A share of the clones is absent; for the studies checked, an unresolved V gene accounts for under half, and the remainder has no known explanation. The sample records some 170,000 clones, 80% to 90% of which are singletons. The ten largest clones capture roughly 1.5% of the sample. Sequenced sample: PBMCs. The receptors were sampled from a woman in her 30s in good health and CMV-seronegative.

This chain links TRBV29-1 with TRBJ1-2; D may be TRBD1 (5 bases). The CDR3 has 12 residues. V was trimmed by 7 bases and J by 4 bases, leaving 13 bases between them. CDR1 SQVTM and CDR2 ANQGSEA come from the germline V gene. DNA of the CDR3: TGCAGCGCCCAACAGGATCTCTATGGCTACACCTTC. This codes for CSAQQDLYGYTF.

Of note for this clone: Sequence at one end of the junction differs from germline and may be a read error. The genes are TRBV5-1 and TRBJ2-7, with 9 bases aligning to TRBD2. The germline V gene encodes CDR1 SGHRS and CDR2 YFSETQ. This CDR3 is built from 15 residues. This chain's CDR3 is CASSWATSGSSEQYF. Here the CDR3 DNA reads TGCGCCAGCAGCTGGGCGACTAGCGGTTCCTCCGAGCAGTACTTC.

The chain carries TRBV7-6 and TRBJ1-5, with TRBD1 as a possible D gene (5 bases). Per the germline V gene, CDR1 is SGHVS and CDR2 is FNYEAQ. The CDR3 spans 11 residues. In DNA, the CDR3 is TGTGCTGCAGGGACTCATCAGCCCCAGCATTTT. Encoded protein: CAAGTHQPQHF.

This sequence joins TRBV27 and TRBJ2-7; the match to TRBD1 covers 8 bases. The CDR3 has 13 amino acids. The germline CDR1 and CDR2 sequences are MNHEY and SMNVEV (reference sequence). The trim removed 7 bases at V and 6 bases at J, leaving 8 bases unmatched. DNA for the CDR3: TGTGCCAGCAAAGCATCGACAGGGGTCGAGCAGTACTTC. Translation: CASKASTGVEQYF.

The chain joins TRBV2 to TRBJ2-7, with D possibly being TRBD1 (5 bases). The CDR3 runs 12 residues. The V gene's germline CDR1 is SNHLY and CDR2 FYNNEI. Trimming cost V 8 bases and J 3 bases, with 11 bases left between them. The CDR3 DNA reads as TGTGCCAGCTTAGACAGTTACTACGAGCAGTACTTC. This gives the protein CASLDSYYEQYF.

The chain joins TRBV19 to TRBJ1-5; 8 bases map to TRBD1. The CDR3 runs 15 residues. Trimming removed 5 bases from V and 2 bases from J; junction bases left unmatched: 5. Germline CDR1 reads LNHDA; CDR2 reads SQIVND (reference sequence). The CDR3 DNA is TGTGCCAGTAGTCCGACAGGGGCAGGCAATCAGCCCCAGCATTTT. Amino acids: CASSPTGAGNQPQHF.

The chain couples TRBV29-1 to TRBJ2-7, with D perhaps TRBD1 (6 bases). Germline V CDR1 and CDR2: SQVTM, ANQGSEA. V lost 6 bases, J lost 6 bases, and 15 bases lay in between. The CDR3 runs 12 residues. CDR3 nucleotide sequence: TGCAGCGTGACCCGGGACACTAGCGAGCAGTACTTC. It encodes CSVTRDTSEQYF.

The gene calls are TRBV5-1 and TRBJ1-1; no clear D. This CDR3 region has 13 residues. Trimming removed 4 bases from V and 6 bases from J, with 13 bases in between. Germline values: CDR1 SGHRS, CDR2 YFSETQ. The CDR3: CASSPSDSAEAFF. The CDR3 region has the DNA TGCGCCAGCAGCCCGTCCGATAGCGCTGAAGCTTTCTTT. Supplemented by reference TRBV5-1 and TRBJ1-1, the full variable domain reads KAGVTQTPRYLIKTRGQQVTLSCSPISGHRSVSWYQQTPGQGLQFLFEYFSETQRNKGNFPGRFSGRQFSNSRSEMNVSTLELGDSALYLCASSPSDSAEAFFGQGTRLTVV.

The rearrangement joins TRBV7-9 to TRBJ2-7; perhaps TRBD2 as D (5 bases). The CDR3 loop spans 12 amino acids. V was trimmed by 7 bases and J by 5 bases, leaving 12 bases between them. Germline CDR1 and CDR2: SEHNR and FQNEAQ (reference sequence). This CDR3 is CASNWVGDEQYF. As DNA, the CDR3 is TGTGCCAGCAACTGGGTCGGGGACGAGCAGTACTTC. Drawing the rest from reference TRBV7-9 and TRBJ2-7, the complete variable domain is DTGVSQNPRHKITKRGQNVTFRCDPISEHNRLYWYRQTLGQGPEFLTYFQNEAQLEKSRLLSDRFSAERPKGSFSTLEIQRTEQGDSAMYLCASNWVGDEQYFGPGTRLTVT.

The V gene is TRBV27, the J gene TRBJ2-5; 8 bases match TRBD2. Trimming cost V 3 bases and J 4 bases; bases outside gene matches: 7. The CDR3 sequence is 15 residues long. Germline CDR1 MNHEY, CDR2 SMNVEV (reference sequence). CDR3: CASSFGGGRPETQYF. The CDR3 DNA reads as TGTGCCAGCAGTTTCGGCGGGGGGCGTCCAGAGACCCAGTACTTC.

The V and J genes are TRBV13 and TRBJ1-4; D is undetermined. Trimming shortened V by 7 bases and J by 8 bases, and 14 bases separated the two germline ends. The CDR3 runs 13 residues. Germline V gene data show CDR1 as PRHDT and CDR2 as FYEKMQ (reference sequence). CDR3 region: CASTAGEGEKLFF. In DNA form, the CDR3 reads TGTGCCAGCACCGCCGGGGAGGGCGAAAAACTGTTTTTT.

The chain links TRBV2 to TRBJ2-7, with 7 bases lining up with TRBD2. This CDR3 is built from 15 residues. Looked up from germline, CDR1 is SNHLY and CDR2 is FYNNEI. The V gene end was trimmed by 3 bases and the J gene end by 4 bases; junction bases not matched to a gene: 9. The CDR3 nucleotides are TGTGCCAGCAGTGATGCTCTAGCGGCTCTTTACGAGCAGTACTTC. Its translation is CASSDALAALYEQYF.

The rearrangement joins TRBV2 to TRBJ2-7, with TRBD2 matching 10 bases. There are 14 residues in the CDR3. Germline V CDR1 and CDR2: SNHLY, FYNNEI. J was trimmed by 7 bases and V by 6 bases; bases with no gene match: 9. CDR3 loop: CASRVAGGLLEQYF. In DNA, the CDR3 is TGTGCCAGCAGGGTAGCGGGGGGCCTATTGGAGCAGTACTTC.

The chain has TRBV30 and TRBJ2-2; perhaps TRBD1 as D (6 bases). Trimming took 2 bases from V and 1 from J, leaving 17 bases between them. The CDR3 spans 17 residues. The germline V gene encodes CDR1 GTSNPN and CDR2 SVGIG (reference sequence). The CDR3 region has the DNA TGTGCCTGGAGTCATGGGGGCTCTCTTAGGAACACCGGGGAGCTGTTTTTT. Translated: CAWSHGGSLRNTGELFF.

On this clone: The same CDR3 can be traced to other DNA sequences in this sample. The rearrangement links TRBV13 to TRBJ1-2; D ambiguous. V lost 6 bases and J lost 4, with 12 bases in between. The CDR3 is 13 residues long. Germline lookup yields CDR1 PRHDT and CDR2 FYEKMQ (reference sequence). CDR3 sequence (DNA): TGTGCCAGCAGTACCCGGGGATCCTATGGCTACACCTTC. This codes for CASSTRGSYGYTF.

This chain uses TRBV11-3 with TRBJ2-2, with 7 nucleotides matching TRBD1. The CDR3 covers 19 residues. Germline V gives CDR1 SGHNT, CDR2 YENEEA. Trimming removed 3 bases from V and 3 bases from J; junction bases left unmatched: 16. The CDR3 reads CASSFGLSATGVDTGELFF. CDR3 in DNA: TGTGCCAGCAGCTTCGGTCTTTCGGCAACAGGGGTGGACACCGGGGAGCTGTTTTTT.

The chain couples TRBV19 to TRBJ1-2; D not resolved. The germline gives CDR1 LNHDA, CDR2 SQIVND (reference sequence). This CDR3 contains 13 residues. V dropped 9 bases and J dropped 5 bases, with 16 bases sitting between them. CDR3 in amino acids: CASLDRYGYGYTF. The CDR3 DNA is TGTGCCAGCCTAGACCGTTACGGATATGGCTACACCTTC. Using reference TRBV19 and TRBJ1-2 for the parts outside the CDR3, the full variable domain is DGGITQSPKYLFRKEGQNVTLSCEQNLNHDAMYWYRQDPGQGLRLIYYSQIVNDFQKGDIAEGYSVSREKKESFPLTVTSAQKNPTAFYLCASLDRYGYGYTFGSGTRLTVV.

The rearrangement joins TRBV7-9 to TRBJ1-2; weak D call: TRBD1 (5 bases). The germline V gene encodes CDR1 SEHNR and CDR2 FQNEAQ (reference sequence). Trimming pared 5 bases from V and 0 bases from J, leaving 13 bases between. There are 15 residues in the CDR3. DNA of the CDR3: TGTGCCAGCAGCCCACGTGGAGGGGCTAACTATGGCTACACCTTC. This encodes CASSPRGGANYGYTF.

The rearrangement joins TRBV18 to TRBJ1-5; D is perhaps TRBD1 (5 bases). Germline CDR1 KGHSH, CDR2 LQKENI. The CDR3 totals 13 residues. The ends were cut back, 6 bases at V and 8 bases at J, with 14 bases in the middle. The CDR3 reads CASSPGRSEPQHF. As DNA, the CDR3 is TGTGCCAGCTCCCCAGGGCGTAGTGAGCCCCAGCATTTT.

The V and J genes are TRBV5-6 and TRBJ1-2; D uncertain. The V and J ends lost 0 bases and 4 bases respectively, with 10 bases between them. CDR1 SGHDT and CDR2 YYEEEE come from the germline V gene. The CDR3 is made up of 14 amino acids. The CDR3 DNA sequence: TGTGCCAGCAGCTTGGGCAGAAAGTTCTATGGCTACACCTTC. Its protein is CASSLGRKFYGYTF.

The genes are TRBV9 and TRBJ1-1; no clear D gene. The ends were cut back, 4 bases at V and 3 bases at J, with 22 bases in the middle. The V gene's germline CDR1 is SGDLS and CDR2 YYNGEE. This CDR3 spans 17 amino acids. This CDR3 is CASSIHPGREGDTEAFF. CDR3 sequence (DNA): TGTGCCAGCAGCATCCACCCGGGGAGGGAGGGTGACACTGAAGCTTTCTTT.

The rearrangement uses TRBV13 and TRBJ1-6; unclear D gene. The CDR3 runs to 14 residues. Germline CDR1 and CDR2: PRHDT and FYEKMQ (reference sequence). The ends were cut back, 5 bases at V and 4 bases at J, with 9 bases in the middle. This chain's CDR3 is CASSRGKYNSPLHF. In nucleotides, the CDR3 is TGTGCCAGCAGCCGCGGGAAATATAATTCACCCCTCCACTTT. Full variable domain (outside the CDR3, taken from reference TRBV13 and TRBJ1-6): AAGVIQSPRHLIKEKRETATLKCYPIPRHDTVYWYQQGPGQDPQFLISFYEKMQSDKGSIPDRFSAQQFSDYHSELNMSSLELGDSALYFCASSRGKYNSPLHFGNGTRLTVT.

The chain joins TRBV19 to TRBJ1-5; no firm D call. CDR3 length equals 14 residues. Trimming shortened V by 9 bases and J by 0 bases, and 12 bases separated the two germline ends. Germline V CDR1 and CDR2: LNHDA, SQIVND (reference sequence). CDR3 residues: CASKSENSNQPQHF. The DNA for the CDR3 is TGTGCCAGCAAAAGCGAAAATAGCAATCAGCCCCAGCATTTT.